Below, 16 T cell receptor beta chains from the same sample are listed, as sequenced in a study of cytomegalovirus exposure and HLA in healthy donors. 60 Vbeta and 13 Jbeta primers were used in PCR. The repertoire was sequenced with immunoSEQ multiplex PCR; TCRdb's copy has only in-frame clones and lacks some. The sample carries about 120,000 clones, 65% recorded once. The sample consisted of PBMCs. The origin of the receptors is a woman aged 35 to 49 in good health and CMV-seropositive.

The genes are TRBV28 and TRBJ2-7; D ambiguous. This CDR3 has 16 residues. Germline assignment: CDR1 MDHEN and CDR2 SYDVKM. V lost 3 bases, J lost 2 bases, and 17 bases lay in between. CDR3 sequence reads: CASSLVQSPYPYEQYF. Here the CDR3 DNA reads TGTGCCAGCAGTTTGGTTCAGTCACCGTATCCCTACGAGCAGTACTTC.

The CDR3 reads CASNDGAGANYGYTF. Here the CDR3 DNA reads TGTGCCAGTAACGACGGGGCAGGGGCTAACTATGGCTACACCTTC. The chain has TRBV19 and TRBJ1-2; the D gene is possibly TRBD1 (6 bases). CDR3 length: 15 residues. Trimming removed 7 bases from V and 0 bases from J, with 15 bases in between. CDR1 is LNHDA and CDR2 is SQIVND in the germline V gene (reference sequence).

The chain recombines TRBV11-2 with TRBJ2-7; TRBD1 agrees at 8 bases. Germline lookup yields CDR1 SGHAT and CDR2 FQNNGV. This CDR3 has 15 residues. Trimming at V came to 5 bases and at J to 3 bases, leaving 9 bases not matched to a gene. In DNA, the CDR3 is TGTGCCAGCAGCACAGCTGGGACAGGTTACTACGAGCAGTACTTC. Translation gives CASSTAGTGYYEQYF.

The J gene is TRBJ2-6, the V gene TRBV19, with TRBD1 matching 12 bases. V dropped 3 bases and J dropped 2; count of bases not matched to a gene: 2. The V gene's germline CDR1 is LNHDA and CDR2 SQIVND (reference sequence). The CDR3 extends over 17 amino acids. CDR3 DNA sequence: TGTGCCAGTAGTATGGGACAGGGGGCAGCTGGGGCCAACGTCCTGACTTTC. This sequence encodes CASSMGQGAAGANVLTF. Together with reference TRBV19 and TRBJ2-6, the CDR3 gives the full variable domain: DGGITQSPKYLFRKEGQNVTLSCEQNLNHDAMYWYRQDPGQGLRLIYYSQIVNDFQKGDIAEGYSVSREKKESFPLTVTSAQKNPTAFYLCASSMGQGAAGANVLTFGAGSRLTVL.

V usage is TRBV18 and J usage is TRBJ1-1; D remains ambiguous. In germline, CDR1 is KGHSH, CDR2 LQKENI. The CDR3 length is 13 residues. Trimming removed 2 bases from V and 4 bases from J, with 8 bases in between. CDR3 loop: CASSPARGTEAFF. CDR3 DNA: TGTGCCAGCTCACCAGCGCGGGGCACTGAAGCTTTCTTT.

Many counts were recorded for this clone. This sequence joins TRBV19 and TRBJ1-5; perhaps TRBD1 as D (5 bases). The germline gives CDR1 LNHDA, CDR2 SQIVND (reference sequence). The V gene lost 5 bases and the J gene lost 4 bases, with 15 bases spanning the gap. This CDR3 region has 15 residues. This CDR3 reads CASSFRQGGNQPQHF. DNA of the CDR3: TGTGCCAGTAGTTTCCGGCAGGGAGGAAATCAGCCCCAGCATTTT.

This CDR3 is CASSQDGGLDGVIQYF. CDR3 sequence (DNA): TGCGCCAGCAGCCAAGATGGAGGACTAGACGGTGTCATTCAGTACTTC. The rearrangement links TRBV4-3 to TRBJ2-4, with 7 nucleotides matching TRBD2. The CDR3 consists of 16 residues. With 0 bases clipped from V and 9 bases from J, the junction kept 11 bases outside the gene matches. Germline V gene sequence: CDR1 LGHNA, CDR2 YSLEER.

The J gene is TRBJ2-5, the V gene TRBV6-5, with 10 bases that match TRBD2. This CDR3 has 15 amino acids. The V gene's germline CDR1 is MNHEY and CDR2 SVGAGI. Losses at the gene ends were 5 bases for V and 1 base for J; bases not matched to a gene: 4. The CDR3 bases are TGTGCCAGCAGTCGGTGGACTAGCGGCCAAGAGACCCAGTACTTC. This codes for CASSRWTSGQETQYF.

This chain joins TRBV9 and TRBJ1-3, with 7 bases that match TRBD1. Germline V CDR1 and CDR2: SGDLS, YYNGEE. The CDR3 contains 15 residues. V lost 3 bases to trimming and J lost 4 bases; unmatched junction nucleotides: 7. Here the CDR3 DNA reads TGTGCCAGCAGCGATACGACAGGGAGGGGAAACACCATATATTTT. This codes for CASSDTTGRGNTIYF.

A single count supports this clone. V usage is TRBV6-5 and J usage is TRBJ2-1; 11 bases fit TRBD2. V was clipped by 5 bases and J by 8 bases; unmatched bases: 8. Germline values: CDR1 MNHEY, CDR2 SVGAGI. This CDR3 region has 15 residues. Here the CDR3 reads CASSTSGSSPYEQFF. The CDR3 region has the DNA TGTGCCAGCAGTACTAGCGGGAGTTCCCCCTATGAGCAGTTCTTC.

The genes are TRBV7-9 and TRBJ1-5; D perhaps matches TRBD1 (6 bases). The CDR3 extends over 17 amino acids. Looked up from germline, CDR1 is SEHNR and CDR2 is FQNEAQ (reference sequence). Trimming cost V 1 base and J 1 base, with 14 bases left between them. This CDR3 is CASSLGRTGRSNQPQHF. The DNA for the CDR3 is TGTGCCAGCAGCTTAGGCAGAACAGGGCGAAGCAATCAGCCCCAGCATTTT.

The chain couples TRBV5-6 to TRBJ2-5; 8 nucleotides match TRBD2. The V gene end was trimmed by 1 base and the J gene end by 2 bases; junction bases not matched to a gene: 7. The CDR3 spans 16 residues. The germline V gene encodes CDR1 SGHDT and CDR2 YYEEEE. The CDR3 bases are TGTGCCAGCAGCTTGTGGGCTAGCGGGTGGCAAGAGACCCAGTACTTC. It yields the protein CASSLWASGWQETQYF.

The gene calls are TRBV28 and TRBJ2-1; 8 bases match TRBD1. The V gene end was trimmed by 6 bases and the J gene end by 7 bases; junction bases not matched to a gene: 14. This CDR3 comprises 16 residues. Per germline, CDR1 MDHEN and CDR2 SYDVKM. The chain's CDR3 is CASSLTGQGDGNEQFF. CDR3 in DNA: TGTGCCAGCAGCCTCACCGGACAGGGTGATGGGAATGAGCAGTTCTTC.

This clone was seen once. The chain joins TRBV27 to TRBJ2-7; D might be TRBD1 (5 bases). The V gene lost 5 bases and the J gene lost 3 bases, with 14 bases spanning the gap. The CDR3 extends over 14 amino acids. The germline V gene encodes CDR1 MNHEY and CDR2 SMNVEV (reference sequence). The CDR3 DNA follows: TGTGCCAGCAGTCCACAGGTGTCCCGCTACGAGCAGTACTTC. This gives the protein CASSPQVSRYEQYF.

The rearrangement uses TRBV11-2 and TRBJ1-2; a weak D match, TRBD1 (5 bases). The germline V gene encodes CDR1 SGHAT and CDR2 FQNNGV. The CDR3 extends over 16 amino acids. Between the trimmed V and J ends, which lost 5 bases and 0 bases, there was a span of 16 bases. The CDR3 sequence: CASSPLKGPANYGYTF. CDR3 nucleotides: TGTGCCAGCAGCCCGCTTAAGGGGCCGGCTAACTATGGCTACACCTTC.

This CDR3 reads CASSLGLSSYEQYF. For the CDR3, the DNA is TGTGCCAGCAGCTTGGGACTGAGCTCCTACGAGCAGTACTTC. The rearrangement joins TRBV5-4 to TRBJ2-5; no clear D. The J call may be faulty, since TRBJ2-7 better matches the DNA end. Germline CDR1 SGHNT, CDR2 YYREEE (reference sequence). This CDR3 is built from 14 residues.